These T cell receptor beta chains were read from a single sample in a study of shared clonotypes between healthy human individuals. Assay: immunoSEQ multiplex PCR; the TCRdb copy retains only in-frame clones and omits some. The sample records roughly 1,100,000 clones, about 75% being singletons. Source material: memory CD4+ T cells sorted from blood. The receptor source for this set is a man aged 18 to 30 in good health. Each CDR3 is given with its conserved first and last residue. D genes are given only for firm matches. Clone size appears in some rows only: once, few, many, or a class for an expanded clone.

D gene,J gene,V gene,clone size,CDR3 DNA,CDR3 protein
.,TRBJ1-2,TRBV5-1,many,TGCGCCAGCAGCGAACGGACATCCTATGGCTACACCTTC,CASSERTSYGYTF
.,TRBJ2-3,TRBV12-5,many,TGTGCTAGTGCCTGGGGAACGATTACAGATACGCAGTATTTT,CASAWGTITDTQYF
TRBD1,TRBJ2-7,TRBV10-3,.,TGTGCCATCAGTGAGTCGGGTAGGGGACAGGGGGTCTACGAGCAGTACTTC,CAISESGRGQGVYEQYF
.,TRBJ2-7,TRBV14,.,TGTGCCAGCAGCCGGGCCTCGTTGGGCGAGCAGTACTTC,CASSRASLGEQYF
TRBD1,TRBJ1-1,TRBV5-1,.,TGCGCCAGCAGCGATCACAGGGGCAACACTGAAGCTTTCTTT,CASSDHRGNTEAFF
.,TRBJ1-2,TRBV6-5,few,TGTGCCAGCAGTCAGGGACGGACGTATGGCTACACCTTC,CASSQGRTYGYTF
TRBD1,TRBJ2-2,TRBV5-1,.,TGCGCCAGCAGCTCTAGCCTCGGACAGGGGAACACCGGGGAGCTGTTTTTT,CASSSSLGQGNTGELFF
.,TRBJ2-4,TRBV6-1,.,TGTGCCAGCAAACGCCAAGGGGACATTCAGTACTTC,CASKRQGDIQYF
TRBD1,TRBJ1-3,TRBV29-1,few,TGCAGCGTTGTTGGGACAGGGACTGGAAACACCATATATTTT,CSVVGTGTGNTIYF
TRBD1,TRBJ2-7,TRBV18,.,TGTGCCAGCTCATCCGGGACAGGGTCTACCGAGCAGTACTTC,CASSSGTGSTEQYF
.,TRBJ1-2,TRBV28,many,TGTGCCAGCAGTTTGCCTTTAGATGGCTACACCTTC,CASSLPLDGYTF
.,TRBJ1-4,TRBV19,few,TGTGCCAGTAGTCACAGACAGTTTGCAACTAATGAAAAACTGTTTTTT,CASSHRQFATNEKLFF
TRBD1,TRBJ1-5,TRBV7-8,.,TGTGCCAGCAGCCCCCATGCAGTCGACAGGGTCGTAAATCAGCCCCAGCATTTT,CASSPHAVDRVVNQPQHF
TRBD1,TRBJ2-6,TRBV7-9,many,TGTGCCAGCAGCTTAGAGTCGGGACAGGGCGCTGGGGCCAACGTCCTGACTTTC,CASSLESGQGAGANVLTF
.,TRBJ2-2,TRBV5-1,.,TGCGCCAGCAGCCCCTATCCCGCCGGGGAGCTGTTTTTT,CASSPYPAGELFF
TRBD2,TRBJ2-5,TRBV11-2,.,TGTGCCAGCAGCTCGACTAGCGGGGGCCTACAAGAGACCCAGTACTTC,CASSSTSGGLQETQYF